Listed here are 24 T cell receptor beta chains from one sample, sequenced in a study of T-cell reconstitution after alpha-beta-depleted transplantation in children. Unique molecular identifiers were incorporated during preparation of the TCRbeta library. TCRdb called the PCR reads again in MiXCR, with one record for every CDR3 protein. The sample lists about 27,000 distinct CDR3 sequences; roughly 6% were seen once. The material was PBMCs, mostly from graft donor cells, obtained 180 days after TCRalphabeta/CD19-depleted stem cell transplant. Receptors originate from a male patient between 5 and 17 years old who had a stem cell transplant for acute myeloid leukemia, so the T cells may come from the graft donor.

Many counts were recorded for this clonotype. This rearrangement joins TRBV6-6 to TRBJ2-7; D is unclear. Between the trimmed V and J ends, which lost 5 bases and 3 bases, there was a span of 11 bases. Germline assignment: CDR1 MNHNY and CDR2 SVGAGI (reference sequence). This CDR3 is built from 13 residues. CDR3 protein: CASSGRGRYEQYV. The CDR3 nucleotides are TGTGCCAGCAGTGGCCGTGGTCGCTACGAGCAGTACGTC.

This clonotype occurred many times. The genes are TRBV20-1 and TRBJ1-5, with 8 bases that match TRBD1. The V segment lost 5 bases and the J segment 7 bases; nucleotides outside the gene matches: 7. The germline gives CDR1 DFQATT, CDR2 SNEGSKA (reference sequence). The CDR3 is made up of 13 amino acids. CDR3 in amino acids: CSAWTGYRQPQHF. CDR3 DNA: TGCAGTGCTTGGACAGGGTATCGACAGCCCCAGCATTTT.

In this sample, this clonotype turned up many times. J is TRBJ2-1 and V is TRBV24-1; D gene unclear. Germline CDR1 reads KGHDR; CDR2 reads SFDVKD. This CDR3 is 13 amino acids long. V was trimmed by 5 bases and J by 8 bases, leaving 12 bases between them. The CDR3 coding sequence is TGTGCCACCAGTGGGTCCATGGCCTATGAGCAGTTCTTC. The encoded protein is CATSGSMAYEQFF.

This clonotype appeared many times. J is TRBJ2-3 and V is TRBV15, with no clear D. V lost 0 bases and J lost 3, with 10 bases in between. Germline CDR1 reads LNHNV; CDR2 reads YYDKDF (reference sequence). The CDR3 runs 15 residues. CDR3 in amino acids: CATSRDNRITDTQYF. The CDR3 bases are TGTGCCACCAGCAGAGATAACAGAATAACAGATACGCAGTATTTT.

This clonotype was found many times. The CDR3 region has the DNA TGTGCCAGCAGTTACTTGGGAAATCAGCCCCAGCATTTT. This encodes CASSYLGNQPQHF. The chain combines TRBV6-2 or TRBV6-3 with TRBJ1-5; D unresolved. V dropped 1 base and J dropped 4 bases, with 5 bases sitting between them. CDR1 is MNHEY, CDR2 SVGEGT, per germline. The CDR3 sequence is 13 residues long.

This clonotype has at least ten counts. The chain joins TRBV20-1 to TRBJ2-2, with a possible D match to TRBD1 (5 bases). Germline V gene data show CDR1 as DFQATT and CDR2 as SNEGSKA (reference sequence). V lost 4 bases and J lost 6, with 24 bases in between. The CDR3 runs to 17 residues. The CDR3 loop is CSAIPFRQTLGAGELFF. The CDR3 DNA reads as TGCAGTGCTATCCCTTTTCGACAGACCCTTGGGGCCGGGGAGCTGTTTTTT.

This clonotype came up many times. The chain couples TRBV9 to TRBJ1-4, with 8 bases aligning to TRBD1. CDR1 is SGDLS, CDR2 YYNGEE, per germline. The CDR3 totals 15 residues. Unmatched junction bases numbered 9, after V lost 3 bases and J lost 8 bases. In DNA form, the CDR3 reads TGTGCCAGCAGCGGAGCAGGGGGCATCGGAGAAAAACTGTTTTTT. It encodes CASSGAGGIGEKLFF.

This clonotype has a count of ten or more. The chain joins TRBV19 to TRBJ1-5, with 8 positions matching TRBD1. The CDR3 is 17 amino acids. CDR1 is LNHDA and CDR2 is SQIVND in the germline V gene (reference sequence). V was clipped by 1 base and J by 4 bases; unmatched bases: 9. The CDR3 loop is CASSIGGTGGRNQPQHF. In DNA, the CDR3 is TGTGCCAGTAGTATAGGAGGGACAGGTGGAAGGAATCAGCCCCAGCATTTT. The full variable domain, rest sourced from reference TRBV19 and TRBJ1-5, is DGGITQSPKYLFRKEGQNVTLSCEQNLNHDAMYWYRQDPGQGLRLIYYSQIVNDFQKGDIAEGYSVSREKKESFPLTVTSAQKNPTAFYLCASSIGGTGGRNQPQHFGDGTRLSIL.

This clonotype was found many times. The chain couples TRBV7-8 to TRBJ1-2; the match to TRBD1 covers 7 bases. The trim removed 7 bases at V and 5 bases at J, leaving 13 bases unmatched. There are 15 residues in the CDR3. The germline gives CDR1 SGHVS, CDR2 FQNEAQ. CDR3 in amino acids: CASTPRTGQTYGYTF. The DNA of the CDR3 is TGTGCCAGCACCCCCCGGACAGGCCAAACTTATGGCTACACCTTC.

The chain uses TRBV5-2 and TRBJ2-1. TRBV5-2 is described as a pseudogene. This CDR3 contains 13 residues. CDR3 residues: CSSSQSSYNEQFF. As DNA, the CDR3 is TGTTCCAGCTCACAGAGCTCCTACAATGAGCAGTTCTTC.

This clonotype showed up many times. CDR3 protein: CASSLEAGGRNEQFF. The CDR3 DNA reads as TGTGCCAGCAGCTTAGAGGCGGGAGGGAGGAATGAGCAGTTCTTC. This sequence joins TRBV7-2 and TRBJ2-1; the match to TRBD2 covers 9 bases. Germline assignment: CDR1 SGHTA and CDR2 FQGNSA. The CDR3 is made up of 15 amino acids. The V gene end was trimmed by 1 base and the J gene end by 7 bases; junction bases not matched to a gene: 5.

This clonotype came up many times. V usage is TRBV27 and J usage is TRBJ2-3; maybe TRBD2 (7 bases). Germline CDR1 reads MNHEY; CDR2 reads SMNVEV (reference sequence). Trimming took off 4 bases at V and 4 bases at J, with 21 bases between the two ends. This CDR3 spans 17 amino acids. The CDR3 DNA reads TGTGCCAGCAGTTCATACAACAGCGTGGGGGGGCCAGATACGCAGTATTTT. Translated: CASSSYNSVGGPDTQYF.

Ten or more counts support this clonotype. This chain connects TRBV25-1 to TRBJ2-1, with a weak D call TRBD1 (5 bases). Per the germline V gene, CDR1 is MGHDK and CDR2 is SYGVNS. The CDR3 contains 15 residues. The V end lost 2 bases, the J end lost 6 bases, and 14 bases lay between the germline ends. As DNA, the CDR3 is TGTGCCAGCAGTGAAGGGGTTAGGGGCGGCAATGAGCAGTTCTTC. As protein: CASSEGVRGGNEQFF.

Turning to this clonotype: This may arise from a read error, as a much more abundant clone is one base away. The chain is built from TRBV29-1 and TRBJ2-4, with a weak D call TRBD1 (5 bases). Germline CDR1 reads SQVTM; CDR2 reads ANQGSEA. The length of the CDR3 is 14 residues. CDR3 in amino acids: CSVEDRRQLYIRYF. The CDR3 DNA reads as TGCAGCGTTGAAGATCGGAGACAGCTCTACATTCGGTACTTC.

The rearrangement links TRBV25-1 to TRBJ2-3; maybe TRBD2 (6 bases). Germline CDR1 reads MGHDK; CDR2 reads SYGVNS. The CDR3 is 14 residues long. Trimming pared 10 bases from V and 5 bases from J, leaving 19 bases between. The CDR3 loop reads CAMGPRPGEDTQYF. CDR3 DNA: TGTGCCATGGGCCCTCGGCCGGGAGAAGATACGCAGTATTTT. Looking up the rest from reference TRBV25-1 and TRBJ2-3 gives the full variable domain: EADIYQTPRYLVIGTGKKITLECSQTMGHDKMYWYQQDPGMELHLIHYSYGVNSTEKGDLSSESTVSRIRTEHFPLTLESARPSHTSQYLCAMGPRPGEDTQYFGPGTRLTVL.

This clonotype was recorded many times. The chain recombines TRBV7-8 with TRBJ2-1; the match to TRBD2 covers 8 bases. V trimming: 8 bases; J trimming: 5 bases; junction bases outside the gene matches: 14. The CDR3 totals 16 residues. Germline V CDR1 and CDR2: SGHVS, FQNEAQ. CDR3 loop: CASAPARTSLHNEQFF. CDR3 coding DNA: TGTGCCAGCGCCCCAGCGAGGACTAGCCTACACAATGAGCAGTTCTTC.

This clonotype was seen repeatedly, ten times or more. CDR3 sequence: CASSLDRDYGYTF. CDR3 DNA sequence: TGTGCCAGCAGTCTAGACAGGGACTATGGCTACACCTTC. The rearrangement links TRBV12-3 or TRBV12-4 to TRBJ1-2; 7 nucleotides align to TRBD1. The CDR3 sequence is 13 residues long. Trimming cost V 5 bases and J 3 bases; bases outside gene matches: 3.

In this sample, this clonotype turned up many times. The chain couples TRBV10-3 to TRBJ2-7, with TRBD2 matching over 8 bases. This CDR3 comprises 14 residues. With V trimmed by 10 bases and J by 2 bases, 10 bases remained unmatched. Germline V CDR1 and CDR2: ENHRY, SYGVKD. CDR3 in amino acids: CATRAGALTYEQYF. CDR3 in DNA: TGTGCCACTCGAGCGGGAGCCCTAACCTACGAGCAGTACTTC.

This clonotype has at least ten counts. This chain links TRBV20-1 with TRBJ2-2; D is uncertain. V dropped 3 bases and J dropped 1 base, with 9 bases sitting between them. Germline V lookup: CDR1 DFQATT, CDR2 SNEGSKA (reference sequence). CDR3 length: 14 amino acids. The CDR3 loop reads CSARGSGNTGELFF. In nucleotides, the CDR3 is TGCAGTGCTAGGGGATCGGGGAACACCGGGGAGCTGTTTTTT.

Concerning this clonotype itself: A much bigger clone sits one base away, suggesting this may be a read error. This sequence joins TRBV6-2 or TRBV6-3 and TRBJ2-1; D remains unclear. Looked up from germline, CDR1 is MNHEY and CDR2 is SVGEGT. Trimming shortened V by 4 bases and J by 9 bases, and 10 bases separated the two germline ends. The CDR3 is made up of 12 amino acids. The CDR3 region has the DNA TGTGCCAGCAGTTCCCGGGTAGTTGAGCAGTTCTTC. This translates into CASSSRVVEQFF.

This clonotype occurred many times. The chain has TRBV20-1 and TRBJ2-2, with a tentative D call TRBD2 (6 bases). The CDR3 is made up of 15 amino acids. Germline V gene lookup returns CDR1 DFQATT and CDR2 SNEGSKA (reference sequence). The ends were cut back, 1 base at V and 0 bases at J, with 9 bases in the middle. CDR3 sequence: CSARVGTANTGELFF. CDR3 nucleotide sequence: TGCAGTGCTAGAGTGGGGACTGCGAACACCGGGGAGCTGTTTTTT.

This clonotype was counted many times. The chain employs TRBV21-1 and TRBJ2-5; the table's D gene call, TRBD1, was not cross checked with the DNA. TRBV21-1 constitutes a pseudogene. There are 14 residues in the CDR3. The CDR3 DNA reads as TGTGCCAGCAGCCCTCCGACAGGGGTCGGGACCCAGTACTTC. This translates into CASSPPTGVGTQYF.

This clonotype came up many times. V usage is TRBV29-1 and J usage is TRBJ2-1; 8 positions agree with TRBD2. Trimming took 6 bases from V and 5 from J; bases not matched to a gene: 6. This CDR3 is 13 amino acids long. CDR1 is SQVTM and CDR2 is ANQGSEA in the germline V gene. The CDR3 coding sequence is TGCAGCGTCGGGTTAGCGGGACACAATGAGCAGTTCTTC. This translates into CSVGLAGHNEQFF.

This clonotype was recorded many times. The CDR3: CASSLGPGGSSGYTF. Written as DNA, the CDR3 is TGTGCCAGCAGCTTAGGCCCTGGGGGGTCGAGCGGCTACACCTTC. This chain connects TRBV11-2 to TRBJ1-2; possible D gene TRBD1, 5 bases. The V gene lost 1 base and the J gene lost 8 bases, with 17 bases spanning the gap. Germline CDR1 SGHAT, CDR2 FQNNGV. The CDR3 is 15 amino acids.